Here is one T cell receptor (beta chain) with its context. No antigen is known for it. Its ends do not fully match the called genes, so a read error is possible. This CDR3 region has 14 residues. CDR1 and CDR2 from the germline V gene are SGHAT and FQNNGV. This record comes from a study of shared clonotypes between healthy human individuals. Looking at the study overall: The study used three CD4 naive, three CD4 memory, two CD8 naive and one CD8 memory plate per donor. Study observations and caveats: Tissue TCR repertoires likely differ from these blood-only repertoires. Memory subsets generally showed smaller estimated richness than naive subsets did. Clonotypes shared by all four sorted-subset donors had higher generation probabilities than non-shared clonotypes.

The table came from immunoSEQ multiplex PCR; TCRdb's copy has only in-frame clones and leaves some out. The data show some 1.5 million clones, around 97% seen once. The source material was naive CD4+ T cells sorted from blood. Subset here: CD45RA+ positively selected. The genes are TRBV11-2 and TRBJ1-5, with D possibly TRBD1 on 6 matching bases. This TCR was sampled from a young man in good health. Here the CDR3 reads CASSLDRINQPQHF. CDR3 DNA: TGTGCCAGCAGCTTGGACAGAATCAATCAACCCCAGCATTTT.